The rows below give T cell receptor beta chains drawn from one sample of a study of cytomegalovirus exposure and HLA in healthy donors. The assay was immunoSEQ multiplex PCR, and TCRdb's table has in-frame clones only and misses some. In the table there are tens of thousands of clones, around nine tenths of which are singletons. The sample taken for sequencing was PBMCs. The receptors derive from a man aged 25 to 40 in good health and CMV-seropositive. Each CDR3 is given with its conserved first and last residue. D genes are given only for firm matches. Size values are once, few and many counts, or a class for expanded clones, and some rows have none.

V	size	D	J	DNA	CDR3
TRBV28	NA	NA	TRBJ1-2	TGTGCCAGCAGTCGAGGGGGAAAGGGTGGCTACACCTTC	CASSRGGKGGYTF
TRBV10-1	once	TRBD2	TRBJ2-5	TGCGCCAGCAGTGATCCGGGACTAGCGGGAGGAGGGCAAGAGACCCAGTACTTC	CASSDPGLAGGGQETQYF
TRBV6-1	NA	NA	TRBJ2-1	TGTGCCTCATTAAGGGGCGGGGATGAGCAGTTCTTC	CASLRGGDEQFF
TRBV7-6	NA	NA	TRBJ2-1	TGTGCCAGCAGCACCCCGGGACTTTCTCCATATGAGCAGTTCTTC	CASSTPGLSPYEQFF
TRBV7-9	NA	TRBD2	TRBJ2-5	TGTGCCAGCAGCCCGCGACTAGCCCGTTCAGAAGAGACCCAGTACTTC	CASSPRLARSEETQYF
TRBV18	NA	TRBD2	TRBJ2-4	TGTGCCAGCTCACCACCGCTAGCGGGAGGGAAAAACATTCAGTACTTC	CASSPPLAGGKNIQYF
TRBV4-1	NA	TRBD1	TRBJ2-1	TGCGCCAGCAGCCAACCGGGACAGAACAATGAGCAGTTCTTC	CASSQPGQNNEQFF
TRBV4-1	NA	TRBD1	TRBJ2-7	TGCGCCAGCAGCCATGGGACAGGGTTTTACGAGCAGTACTTC	CASSHGTGFYEQYF
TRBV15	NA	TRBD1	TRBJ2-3	TGTGCCACCAGCAGAGCCCCTGGACAGGGAGGAGATACGCAGTATTTT	CATSRAPGQGGDTQYF
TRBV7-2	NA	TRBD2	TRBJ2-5	TGTGCCAGCGGTTCTCCGTCTAGCGGGAGATCAGAGACCCAGTACTTC	CASGSPSSGRSETQYF
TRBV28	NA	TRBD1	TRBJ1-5	TGTGCCAGCCTTTACCCGACAGGGAATCAGCCCCAGCATTTT	CASLYPTGNQPQHF
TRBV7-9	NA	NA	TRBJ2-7	TGTGCCAGCAGCCTGACATTGACCTACGAGCAGTACTTC	CASSLTLTYEQYF
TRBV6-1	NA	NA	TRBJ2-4	TGTGCCAGCAGTGAATTGGGGGGACACATTCAGTACTTC	CASSELGGHIQYF
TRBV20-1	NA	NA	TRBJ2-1	TGCAGTGCTAGGTATAATGAGCAGTTCTTC	CSARYNEQFF
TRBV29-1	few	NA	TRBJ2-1	TGCAGCGTTGTCTCGCTAGCGAGGATTAATGAGCAGTTCTTC	CSVVSLARINEQFF
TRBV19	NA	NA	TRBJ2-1	TGTGCCAGTAGTTTGATAGCGGAGGACCCCTACAATGAGCAGTTCTTC	CASSLIAEDPYNEQFF
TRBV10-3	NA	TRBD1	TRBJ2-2	TGTGCCATCAGCAAGGACAGGGTGGACGGGGAGCTGTTTTTT	CAISKDRVDGELFF
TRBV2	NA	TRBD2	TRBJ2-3	TGTGCCACCCTACTAGCGGGTAGCACAGATACGCAGTATTTT	CATLLAGSTDTQYF
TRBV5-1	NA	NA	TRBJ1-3	TGCGCCAGCAGCCCGGAGCGGACGGGCGCTCGTGGAAACACCATATATTTT	CASSPERTGARGNTIYF
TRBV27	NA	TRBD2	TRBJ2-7	TGTGCCAGCAGTGTTGGGACTAGCGGGAGTAAGACCTACGAGCAGTACTTC	CASSVGTSGSKTYEQYF
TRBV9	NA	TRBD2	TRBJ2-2	TGTGCCAGCGGGGCTAGCGGGCAGACCAACACCGGGGAGCTGTTTTTT	CASGASGQTNTGELFF
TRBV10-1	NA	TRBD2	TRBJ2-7	TGCGCCACCTCCGGGACTAGCGGGAGAGGTGGCGAGCAGTACTTC	CATSGTSGRGGEQYF
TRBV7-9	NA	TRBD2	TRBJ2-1	TGTGCCAGCAGCTTAGGGGCGGGAGGGTACAATGAGCAGTTCTTC	CASSLGAGGYNEQFF
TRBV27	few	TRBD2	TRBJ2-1	TGTGCCAGCAGTGTCGGACTAGCGGGGTACAATGAGCAGTTCTTC	CASSVGLAGYNEQFF
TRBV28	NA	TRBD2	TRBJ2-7	TGTGCCAGCAGCCCCGGGGGGACTAAATCCTACGAGCAGTACTTC	CASSPGGTKSYEQYF
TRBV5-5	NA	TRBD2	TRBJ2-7	TGTGCCAGCAGCCTCGGGACTAGCGGATATTCCTACGAGCAGTACTTC	CASSLGTSGYSYEQYF
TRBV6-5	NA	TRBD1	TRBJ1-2	TGTGCCAGCAGTTACGACAGGGGTAACTATGGCTACACCTTC	CASSYDRGNYGYTF
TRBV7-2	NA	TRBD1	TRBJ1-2	TGTGCCAGCAGCAACGATGGACAGGGGATCTATGGCTACACCTTC	CASSNDGQGIYGYTF
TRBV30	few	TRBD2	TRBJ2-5	TGTGCCTGGAGTGTACTTGAGTTAGCGGGGTCGGGGGCGGAGACCCAGTACTTC	CAWSVLELAGSGAETQYF
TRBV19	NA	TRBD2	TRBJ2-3	TGTGCCAGTAGTACCGATAGCGGGAGGGCCAGGCATACGCAGTATTTT	CASSTDSGRARHTQYF
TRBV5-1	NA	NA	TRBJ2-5	TGCGCCAGCAGCCCAGGGGGGACGGGAGAGACCCAGTACTTC	CASSPGGTGETQYF
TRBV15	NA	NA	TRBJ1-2	TGTGCCACCAGCAGAGATTGGGCTCCTACCAGGTTAAACTATGGCTACACCTTC	CATSRDWAPTRLNYGYTF
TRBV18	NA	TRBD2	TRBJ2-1	TGTGCCAGCTCACCACCGCGGGAGGTCTACAATGAGCAGTTCTTC	CASSPPREVYNEQFF
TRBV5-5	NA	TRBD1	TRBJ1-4	TGTGCCAGCAGTTACGGACAGGCGACTAATGAAAAACTGTTTTTT	CASSYGQATNEKLFF
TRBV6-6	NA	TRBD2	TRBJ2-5	TGTGCCAGTGAGGGGACTAGCGGGAGTGAGACCCAGTACTTC	CASEGTSGSETQYF
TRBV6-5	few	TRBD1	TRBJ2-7	TGTGCCAGCAGTTACTCGCAGGGGGCGGGCGAGCAGTACTTC	CASSYSQGAGEQYF
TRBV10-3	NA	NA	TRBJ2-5	TGTGCCATCAGTGTAGATTCAGGGATGACGGAGACCCAGTACTTC	CAISVDSGMTETQYF
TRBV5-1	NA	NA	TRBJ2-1	TGCGCCAGCAGCTTGGAATCTCGGGGAAAGCAGTTCTTC	CASSLESRGKQFF
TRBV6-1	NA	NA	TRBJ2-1	TGTGCCAGCTCGACAGCTCCCTACTACAATGAGCAGTTCTTC	CASSTAPYYNEQFF
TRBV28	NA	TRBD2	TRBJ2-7	TGTGCCAGCAGCTCCGGGACTACCGGATTGGGGCAGTACTTC	CASSSGTTGLGQYF
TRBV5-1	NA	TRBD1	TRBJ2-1	TGCGCCAGCAGCTTGGGACAGGGCGTCTCCTACAATGAGCAGTTCTTC	CASSLGQGVSYNEQFF
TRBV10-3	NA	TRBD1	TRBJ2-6	TGTGCCATCAGTGATTTTTATCCGAAAGGGGGCATCTCTGGGGCCAACGTCCTGACTTTC	CAISDFYPKGGISGANVLTF
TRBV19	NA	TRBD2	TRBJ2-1	TGTGCCAGTAGTACCCGGACTAGCGGATACTACAATGAGCAGTTCTTC	CASSTRTSGYYNEQFF
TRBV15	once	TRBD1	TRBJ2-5	TGTGCCACCAGCAGAGATGGACAGGGTGGGGAGACCCAGTACTTC	CATSRDGQGGETQYF